The 5 T cell receptor beta chains reported below all come from one sample, sequenced in a study of shared clonotypes between healthy human individuals (TCRdb year 2020). Library method: the immunoSEQ multiplex PCR assay. The immuneACCESS repertoire file appears here via TCRdb, limited to in-frame rearrangements. These files lack a portion of the clones; in checked studies, under half of the deficit traces to unresolved V genes, and the cause of the others is not known. This sample has 740,000 or so clones in its table, and 60% to 75% of those were observed once. The top ten constitute 1.5% to 2% of the sample. The sequenced material came from memory CD4+ T cells sorted from blood. The cell subset or site label of this sample denotes: CD45RA-negative fraction. The source is a woman aged 25-40 years in good health.

The chain combines TRBV4-2 with TRBJ2-3; 11 positions agree with TRBD2. Germline CDR1 LGHNA, CDR2 YNFKEQ. The CDR3 loop spans 16 amino acids. After removal of 2 bases from V and 5 bases from J, the junction contained 6 bases not matched to a gene. This CDR3 reads CASSQYLAGGEDTQYF. CDR3 nucleotide sequence: TGTGCCAGCAGCCAATACCTAGCGGGAGGTGAAGATACGCAGTATTTT.

The J gene is TRBJ2-7, the V gene TRBV28; D is perhaps TRBD2 (6 bases). The germline V and J ends were trimmed by 3 bases and 6 bases, with 12 bases remaining between them. From germline, CDR1 is MDHEN and CDR2 SYDVKM. CDR3 size: 13 residues. In DNA, the CDR3 is TGTGCCAGCAGTTTGCGGGACCAAGGCGAGCAGTACTTC. It specifies CASSLRDQGEQYF.

The CDR3: CASSGGGLSSYEQYF. The CDR3 bases are TGTGCCAGCTCGGGCGGCGGACTTAGCTCCTACGAGCAGTACTTC. The rearrangement uses TRBV28 and TRBJ2-7; possible D gene TRBD2, 5 bases. The CDR3 is made up of 15 amino acids. The V and J ends lost 8 bases and 0 bases respectively, with 17 bases between them. The V gene's germline CDR1 is MDHEN and CDR2 SYDVKM.

This clone appeared once. V gene TRBV6-1 combines with J gene TRBJ1-5, with 8 bases that match TRBD1. Germline V lookup: CDR1 MNHNS, CDR2 SASEGT. Trimming removed 5 bases from V and 6 bases from J; junction bases left unmatched: 9. The CDR3 covers 15 residues. The CDR3 region is CASSRTGGDGQPQHF. In nucleotides, the CDR3 is TGTGCCAGCAGTCGAACAGGGGGGGACGGTCAGCCCCAGCATTTT.

In this sample, this clone turned up many times. The chain employs TRBV5-1 and TRBJ2-3; 12 bases agree with TRBD2. Germline V gene sequence: CDR1 SGHRS, CDR2 YFSETQ. Trimming cost V 6 bases and J 4 bases; bases outside gene matches: 15. The CDR3 totals 18 residues. As DNA, the CDR3 is TGCGCCAGCACCCGCCTAGCGGGAGGGCCAGTGGGCGCAGATACGCAGTATTTT. Protein product: CASTRLAGGPVGADTQYF.